This TCR beta chain emerged from a study of T cell responses to AZD1222 COVID-19 vaccine. On this clone: What it binds is unknown.

The table came from immunoSEQ multiplex PCR; TCRdb's copy has only in-frame clones and leaves some out. The sample carries tens of thousands of clones, 80% to 90% recorded once. Study results and limitations: Repertoires were sampled only after the peak T cell response.

The V gene's germline CDR1 is KGHDR and CDR2 SFDVKD. Losses at the gene ends were 9 bases for V and 3 bases for J; bases not matched to a gene: 0. The CDR3 sequence is 11 residues long. This receptor was taken from an adult who received the AZD1222 COVID-19 vaccine. The rearrangement uses TRBV24-1 and TRBJ2-5; 7 bases are shared with TRBD1. The sample consisted of peripheral blood, taken 28 days after the second AZD1222 dose. The CDR3 here is CATGTEETQYF. The CDR3 DNA reads as TGTGCCACCGGGACAGAAGAGACCCAGTACTTC.